This T cell receptor beta chain came from a study of T-cell reconstitution after alpha-beta-depleted transplantation in children. Study observations and caveats: Newly generated T cells supplied most T-cell counts and diversity one year post-transplant. For some patients, TCRbeta diversity was high at day 60 because of recipient T cells and thymic progenitors that survived. Roughly two months post-transplant, alpha-beta T cells reportedly originated from several hundred graft clones that had expanded.

V lost 3 bases and J lost 8, with 8 bases in between. The CDR3 contains 11 residues. The germline gives CDR1 DFQATT, CDR2 SNEGSKA (reference sequence). Unique molecular identifiers were incorporated when the TCRbeta library was constructed. TCRdb passed the PCR reads through MiXCR, listing each CDR3 protein once. The sample records about 500,000 distinct CDR3 sequences, roughly 11% being singletons. This clonotype was seen at least ten times. The antigen is undetermined. The specimen comprised PBMCs, mostly from graft donor cells, sampled 180 days after TCRalphabeta/CD19-depleted stem cell transplant. This rearrangement joins TRBV20-1 to TRBJ2-1; no clear D. This TCR was recovered from a female patient aged 2-9 years who had a stem cell transplant for aplastic anemia, so the T cells may come from the graft donor. The CDR3 loop reads CSASQIHEQFF. CDR3 in DNA: TGCAGTGCTAGTCAAATCCATGAGCAGTTCTTC.